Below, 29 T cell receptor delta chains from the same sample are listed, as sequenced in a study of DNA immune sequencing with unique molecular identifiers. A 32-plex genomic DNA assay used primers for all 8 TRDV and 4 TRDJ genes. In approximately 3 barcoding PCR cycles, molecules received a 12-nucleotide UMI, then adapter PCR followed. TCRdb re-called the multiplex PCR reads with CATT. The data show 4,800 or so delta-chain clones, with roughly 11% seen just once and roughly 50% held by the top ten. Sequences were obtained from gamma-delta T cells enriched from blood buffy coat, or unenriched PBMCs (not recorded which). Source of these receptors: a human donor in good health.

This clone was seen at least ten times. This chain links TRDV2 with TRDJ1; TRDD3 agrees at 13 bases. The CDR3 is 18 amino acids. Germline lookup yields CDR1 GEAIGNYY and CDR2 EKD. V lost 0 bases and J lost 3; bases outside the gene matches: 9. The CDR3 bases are TGTGCCTGTGACACCGTTTATACTGGGGGATACGCGTCCGATAAACTCATCTTT. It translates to CACDTVYTGGYASDKLIF.

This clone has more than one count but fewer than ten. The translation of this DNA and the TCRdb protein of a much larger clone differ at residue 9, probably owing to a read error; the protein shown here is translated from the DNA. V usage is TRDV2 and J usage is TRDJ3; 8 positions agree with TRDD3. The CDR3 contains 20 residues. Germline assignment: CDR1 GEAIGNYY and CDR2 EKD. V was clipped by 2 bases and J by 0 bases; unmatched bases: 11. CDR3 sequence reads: CACDKVLGVTRSWDTRQMFF. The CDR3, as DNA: TGTGCCTGTGACAAAGTACTGGGGGTTACGCGCTCCTGGGACACCCGACAGATGTTTTTC.

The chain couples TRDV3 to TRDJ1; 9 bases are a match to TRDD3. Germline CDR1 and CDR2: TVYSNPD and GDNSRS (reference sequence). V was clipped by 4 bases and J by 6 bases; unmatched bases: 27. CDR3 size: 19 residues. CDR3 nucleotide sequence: TGTGCCTCCCTAAACCTGCTCGAGGGGGGATACATGCCTTTGCATAAACTCATCTTT. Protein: CASLNLLEGGYMPLHKLIF.

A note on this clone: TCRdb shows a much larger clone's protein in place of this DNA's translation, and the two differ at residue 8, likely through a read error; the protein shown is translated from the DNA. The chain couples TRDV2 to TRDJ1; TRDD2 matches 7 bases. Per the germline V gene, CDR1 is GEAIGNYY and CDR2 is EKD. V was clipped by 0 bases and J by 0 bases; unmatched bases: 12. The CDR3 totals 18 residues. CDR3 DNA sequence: TGTGCCTGTGACACCGTGGGGAGTTCCTACCCGTACACCGATAAACTCATCTTT. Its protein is CACDTVGSSYPYTDKLIF.

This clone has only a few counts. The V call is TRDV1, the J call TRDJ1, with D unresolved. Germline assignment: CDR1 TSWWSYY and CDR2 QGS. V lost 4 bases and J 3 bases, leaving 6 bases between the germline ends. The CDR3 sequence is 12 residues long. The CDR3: CALGVTPDKLIF. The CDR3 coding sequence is TGTGCTCTTGGGGTGACTCCCGATAAACTCATCTTT.

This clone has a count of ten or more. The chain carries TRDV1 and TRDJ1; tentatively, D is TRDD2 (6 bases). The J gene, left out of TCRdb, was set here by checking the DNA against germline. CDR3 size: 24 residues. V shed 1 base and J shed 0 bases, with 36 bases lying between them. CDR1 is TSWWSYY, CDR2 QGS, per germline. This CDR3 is CALGERPPAVSPFLRSEYTDKLIF. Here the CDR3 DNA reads TGTGCTCTTGGGGAACGACCCCCCGCCGTGTCCCCATTCCTAAGGTCAGAGTACACCGATAAACTCATCTTT.

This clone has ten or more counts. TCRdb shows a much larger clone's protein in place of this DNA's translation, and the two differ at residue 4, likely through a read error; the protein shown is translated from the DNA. CDR3 sequence (DNA): TGTGCCTGTGGCACTCTGGGGGATGGAAAGTACACCGATAAACTCATCTTT. Translated: CACGTLGDGKYTDKLIF. V usage is TRDV2 and J usage is TRDJ1, with 9 bases fitting TRDD3. This CDR3 comprises 17 residues. V gave up 5 bases and J gave up 0 bases; unmatched junction bases: 12. Per germline, CDR1 GEAIGNYY and CDR2 EKD.

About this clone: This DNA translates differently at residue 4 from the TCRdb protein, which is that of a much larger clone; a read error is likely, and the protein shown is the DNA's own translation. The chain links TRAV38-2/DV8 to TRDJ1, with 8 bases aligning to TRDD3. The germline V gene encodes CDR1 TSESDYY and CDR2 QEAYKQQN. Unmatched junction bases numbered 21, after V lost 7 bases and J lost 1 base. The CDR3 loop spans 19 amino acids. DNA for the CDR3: TGTGCTTATGGGGCGTCCTGGGGGAGGGTAGTTTCGGTCACCGATAAACTCATCTTT. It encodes CAYGASWGRVVSVTDKLIF.

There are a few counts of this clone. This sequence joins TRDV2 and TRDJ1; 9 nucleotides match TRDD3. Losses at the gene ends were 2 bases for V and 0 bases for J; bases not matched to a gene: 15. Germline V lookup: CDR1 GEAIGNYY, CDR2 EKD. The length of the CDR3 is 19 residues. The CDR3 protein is CACDKVLGDRIQYTDKLIF. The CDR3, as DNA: TGTGCCTGTGACAAGGTACTGGGGGACCGAATACAATACACCGATAAACTCATCTTT.

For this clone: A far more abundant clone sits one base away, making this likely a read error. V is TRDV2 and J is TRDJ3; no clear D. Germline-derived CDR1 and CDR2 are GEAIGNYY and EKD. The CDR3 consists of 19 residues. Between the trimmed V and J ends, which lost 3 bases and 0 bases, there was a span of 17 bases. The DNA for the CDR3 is TGTGCCTGTGACCAAATCAAGGAGAAGCCCTCCTGGGACACCCGACAGATGTTTTTC. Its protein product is CACDQIKEKPSWDTRQMFF.

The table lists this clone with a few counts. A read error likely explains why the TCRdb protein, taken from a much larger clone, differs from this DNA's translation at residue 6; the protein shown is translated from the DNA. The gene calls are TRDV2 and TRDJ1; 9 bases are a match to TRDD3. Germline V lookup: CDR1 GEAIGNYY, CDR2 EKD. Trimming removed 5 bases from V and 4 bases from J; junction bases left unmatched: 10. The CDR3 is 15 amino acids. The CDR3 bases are TGTGCCTGTGCCCAAATGGGGGATAGGGACGATAAACTCATCTTT. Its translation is CACAQMGDRDDKLIF.

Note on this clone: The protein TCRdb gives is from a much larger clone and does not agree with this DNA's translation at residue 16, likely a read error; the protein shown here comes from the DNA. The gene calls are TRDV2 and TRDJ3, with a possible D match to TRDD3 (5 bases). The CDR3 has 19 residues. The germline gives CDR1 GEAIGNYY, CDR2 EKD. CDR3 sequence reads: CACDTAGGASSWDTRKMFF. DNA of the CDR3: TGTGCCTGTGACACCGCCGGGGGGGCTAGCTCCTGGGACACCCGAAAGATGTTTTTC.

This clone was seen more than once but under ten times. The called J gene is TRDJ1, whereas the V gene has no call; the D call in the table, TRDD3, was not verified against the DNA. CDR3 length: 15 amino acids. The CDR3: CALGGGGIWTDKLIF. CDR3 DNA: TGTGCTCTTGGTGGCGGGGGGATATGGACCGATAAACTCATCTTT.

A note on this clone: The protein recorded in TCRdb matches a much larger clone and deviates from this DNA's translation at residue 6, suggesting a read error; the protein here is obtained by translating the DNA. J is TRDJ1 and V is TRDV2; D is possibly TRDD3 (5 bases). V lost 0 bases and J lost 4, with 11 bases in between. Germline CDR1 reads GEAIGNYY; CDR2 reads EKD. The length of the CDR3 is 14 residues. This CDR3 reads CACDTIGAYDKLIF. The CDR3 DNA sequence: TGTGCCTGTGACACCATTGGGGCCTACGATAAACTCATCTTT.

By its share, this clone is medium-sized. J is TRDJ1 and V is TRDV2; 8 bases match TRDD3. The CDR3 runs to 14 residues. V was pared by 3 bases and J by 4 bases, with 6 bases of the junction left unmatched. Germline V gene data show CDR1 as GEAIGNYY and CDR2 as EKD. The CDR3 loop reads CACDGMGDRDKLIF. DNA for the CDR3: TGTGCCTGTGACGGTATGGGGGATCGCGATAAACTCATCTTT.

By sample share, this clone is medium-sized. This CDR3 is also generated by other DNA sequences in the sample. The CDR3 coding sequence is TGTGCCTGTGACACTCTTCTTTCCCATTATACTGGCAGCCCGTACACCGATAAACTCATCTTT. This codes for CACDTLLSHYTGSPYTDKLIF. The chain joins TRDV2 to TRDJ1; tentative D call: TRDD3 (5 bases). The CDR3 length is 21 residues. CDR1 and CDR2 from the germline V gene are GEAIGNYY and EKD. The ends were cut back, 1 base at V and 0 bases at J, with 29 bases in the middle.

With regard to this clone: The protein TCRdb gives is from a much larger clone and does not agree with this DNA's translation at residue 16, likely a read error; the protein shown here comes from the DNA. The DNA for the CDR3 is TGTGCCTGTGACACCGTAGGAGGTGGGGATATCCGATCCGATAAACACATCTTT. This gives the protein CACDTVGGGDIRSDKHIF. The chain recombines TRDV2 with TRDJ1, with 7 positions matching TRDD3. This CDR3 contains 18 residues. The V gene's germline CDR1 is GEAIGNYY and CDR2 EKD.

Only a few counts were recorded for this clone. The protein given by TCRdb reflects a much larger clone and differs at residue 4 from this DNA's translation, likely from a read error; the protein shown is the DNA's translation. In DNA form, the CDR3 reads TGTGCCTGTTACACCATCGAGCTGGGGGATCGGGTCACCGATAAACTCATCTTT. As protein: CACYTIELGDRVTDKLIF. This chain connects TRDV2 to TRDJ1, with TRDD3 matching 9 bases. The CDR3 extends over 18 amino acids. CDR1 is GEAIGNYY and CDR2 is EKD in the germline V gene.

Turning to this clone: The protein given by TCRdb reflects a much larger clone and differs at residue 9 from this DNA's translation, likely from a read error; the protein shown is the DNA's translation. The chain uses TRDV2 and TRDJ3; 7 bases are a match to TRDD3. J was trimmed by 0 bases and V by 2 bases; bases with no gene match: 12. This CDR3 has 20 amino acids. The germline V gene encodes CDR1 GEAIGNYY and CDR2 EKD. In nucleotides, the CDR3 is TGTGCCTGTGACAAAGTACTGGGGTATACGCGCTCCTGGGACACCCGACAGATGTTTTTC. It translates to CACDKVLGYTRSWDTRQMFF.

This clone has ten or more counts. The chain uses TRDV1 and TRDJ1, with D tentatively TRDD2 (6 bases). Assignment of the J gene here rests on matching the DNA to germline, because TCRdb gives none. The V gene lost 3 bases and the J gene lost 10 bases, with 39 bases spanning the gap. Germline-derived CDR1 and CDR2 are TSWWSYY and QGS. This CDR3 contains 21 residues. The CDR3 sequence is CALGDRHSFPYVRSGNKGLIF. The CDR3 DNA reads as TGTGCTCTTGGGGACCGTCATTCCTTCCCCTACGTGCGATCGGGGAATAAGGGACTCATCTTT.

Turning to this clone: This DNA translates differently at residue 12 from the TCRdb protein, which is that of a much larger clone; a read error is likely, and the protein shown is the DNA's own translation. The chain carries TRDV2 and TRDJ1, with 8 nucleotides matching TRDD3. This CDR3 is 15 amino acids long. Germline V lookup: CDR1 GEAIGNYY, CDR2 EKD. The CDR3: CACQNLGEDTDNLIF. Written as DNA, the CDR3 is TGTGCCTGTCAGAACCTGGGGGAGGACACCGATAATCTCATCTTT.

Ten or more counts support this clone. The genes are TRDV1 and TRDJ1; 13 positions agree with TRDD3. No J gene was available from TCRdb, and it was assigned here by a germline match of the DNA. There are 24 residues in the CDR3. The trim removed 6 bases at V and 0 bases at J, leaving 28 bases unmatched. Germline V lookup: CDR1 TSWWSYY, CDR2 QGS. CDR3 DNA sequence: TGTGCTCTTGGTGGGCCAATTCCACTGGGGGATACGACCGAACGACATCCCGACACCGATAAACTCATCTTT. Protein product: CALGGPIPLGDTTERHPDTDKLIF.

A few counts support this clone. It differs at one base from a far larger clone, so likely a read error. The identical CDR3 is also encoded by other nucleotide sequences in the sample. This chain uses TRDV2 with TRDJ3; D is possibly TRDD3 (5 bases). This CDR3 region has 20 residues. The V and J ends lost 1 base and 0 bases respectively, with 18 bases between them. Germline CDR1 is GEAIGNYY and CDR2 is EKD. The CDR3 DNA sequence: TGTGCCTGTGACACAGGGGGTCTCGGGATTCGCTCCTGGGACACCCGACAGATGTTTTTC. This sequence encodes CACDTGGLGIRSWDTRQMFF.

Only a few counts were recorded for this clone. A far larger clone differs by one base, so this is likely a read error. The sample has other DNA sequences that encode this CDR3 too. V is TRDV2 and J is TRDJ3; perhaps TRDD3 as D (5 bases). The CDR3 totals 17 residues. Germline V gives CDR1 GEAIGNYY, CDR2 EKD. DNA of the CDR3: TGTGCCTGTGACACATCGCCCCCCTCCTGGGACACCCGACAGATGTTTTTT. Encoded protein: CACDTSPPSWDTRQMFF.

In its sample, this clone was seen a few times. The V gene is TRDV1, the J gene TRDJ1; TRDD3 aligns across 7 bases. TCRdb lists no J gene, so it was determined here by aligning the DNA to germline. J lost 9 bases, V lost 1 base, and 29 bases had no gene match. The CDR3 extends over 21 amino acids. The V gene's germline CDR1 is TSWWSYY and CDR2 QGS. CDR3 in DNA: TGTGCTCTTGGGGAACGGGCATATGAAGACCCCCCGACTGGGGATTTTTCTCAACTCATCTTT. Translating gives CALGERAYEDPPTGDFSQLIF.

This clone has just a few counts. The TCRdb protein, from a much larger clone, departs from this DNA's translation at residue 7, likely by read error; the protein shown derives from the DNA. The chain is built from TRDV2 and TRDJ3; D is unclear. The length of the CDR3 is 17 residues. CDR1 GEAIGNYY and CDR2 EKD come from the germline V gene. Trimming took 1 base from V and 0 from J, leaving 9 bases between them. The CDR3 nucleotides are TGTGCCTGTGACACATCGTCCCCCTCCTGGGACACCCGACAGATGTTTTTC. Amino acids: CACDTSSPSWDTRQMFF.

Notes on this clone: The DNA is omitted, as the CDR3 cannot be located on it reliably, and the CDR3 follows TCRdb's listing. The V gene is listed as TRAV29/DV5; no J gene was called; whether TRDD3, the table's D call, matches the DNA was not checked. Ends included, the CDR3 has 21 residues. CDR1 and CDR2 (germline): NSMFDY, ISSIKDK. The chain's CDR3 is CSVLLCSKRPPSYPGGYNLIF.

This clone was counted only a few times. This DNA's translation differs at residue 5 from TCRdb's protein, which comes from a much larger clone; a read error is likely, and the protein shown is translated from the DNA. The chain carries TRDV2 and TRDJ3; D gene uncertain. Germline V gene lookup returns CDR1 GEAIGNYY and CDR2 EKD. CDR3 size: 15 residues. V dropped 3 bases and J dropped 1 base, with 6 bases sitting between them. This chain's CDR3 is CACDELSWDTRQMFF. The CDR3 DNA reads TGTGCCTGTGACGAACTTTCCTGGGACACCCGACAGATGTTTTTC.

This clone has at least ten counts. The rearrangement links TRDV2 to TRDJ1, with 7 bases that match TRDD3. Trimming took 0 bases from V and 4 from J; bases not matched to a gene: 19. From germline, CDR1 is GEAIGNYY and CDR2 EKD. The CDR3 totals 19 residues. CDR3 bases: TGTGCCTGTGACACCGTACCGACTACTGGGGCTGAGGGAGGCGATAAACTCATCTTT. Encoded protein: CACDTVPTTGAEGGDKLIF.